These T cell receptor beta chains were read from a single sample in a study of T-cell memory formation after mild COVID-19. TCRdb re-called the 5' RACE reads through MiXCR, storing one row per CDR3 protein. Here the sample spans some 270,000 distinct CDR3 sequences, 15% being singletons. The specimen was PBMCs or a T cell subset sorted from them (not recorded which). These receptors originate from an adult woman who had mild COVID-19 (a few samples of this study predate the infection). Cell type and time point are not known. Each CDR3 is given with its conserved first and last residue. The D gene is left open where the match is weak. Expanded clones get a size class; other rows say once, few or many, or leave the size out.

len	d_gene	abundance	v_gene	j_gene	CDR3aa	CDR3nt
17	NA	NA	TRBV6-2/TRBV6-3	TRBJ2-6	CASSYSSQGPGANVLTF	TGTGCCAGCAGTTACTCATCCCAGGGACCTGGGGCCAACGTCCTGACTTTC
14	NA	NA	TRBV25-1	TRBJ1-1	CASSGSGTGRDIFF	TGTGCCAGCAGTGGATCCGGGACCGGGCGGGATATTTTCTTT
14	NA	NA	TRBV6-1	TRBJ1-1	CASSGAVRSTEAFF	TGTGCCAGCAGTGGGGCCGTCCGGAGCACTGAAGCTTTCTTT
12	NA	few	TRBV12-3/TRBV12-4	TRBJ2-5	CASSLTPETQYF	TGTGCCAGCAGTTTAACCCCAGAGACCCAGTACTTC
15	TRBD2	NA	TRBV6-5	TRBJ2-3	CASSYSGGRADTQYF	TGTGCCAGCAGTTATTCGGGAGGGCGGGCAGATACGCAGTATTTT
15	NA	NA	TRBV7-2	TRBJ1-2	CASSLVARDGRSYAF	TGTGCCAGCAGCTTAGTTGCCAGGGATGGGAGGTCGTACGCCTTC
13	NA	few	TRBV28	TRBJ2-5	CASSFPPQETQYF	TGTGCCAGCAGTTTTCCCCCCCAAGAGACCCAGTACTTC
15	NA	NA	TRBV25-1	TRBJ1-6	CASSESTQFNSPLHF	TGTGCCAGCAGTGAATCCACCCAGTTTAATTCACCCCTCCACTTT
13	NA	few	TRBV9	TRBJ1-1	CASSVVLNTEAFF	TGTGCCAGCAGCGTAGTTCTGAACACTGAAGCTTTCTTT
14	NA	few	TRBV5-1	TRBJ2-2	CASSFPSDTGELFF	TGCGCCAGCAGCTTCCCTAGCGACACCGGGGAGCTGTTTTTT
15	NA	NA	TRBV12-3/TRBV12-4	TRBJ1-5	CASRSGLPRSQPQHF	TGTGCCAGCAGGTCGGGACTGCCAAGGAGTCAGCCCCAGCATTTT
14	NA	few	TRBV7-2	TRBJ1-2	CASSPTGPSWGYTF	TGTGCCAGCAGCCCGACCGGGCCCTCCTGGGGCTACACCTTC
13	NA	NA	TRBV24-1	TRBJ1-2	CATSDSGIYGYTF	TGTGCCACCAGTGATTCGGGGATCTATGGCTACACCTTC
16	TRBD2	NA	TRBV7-2	TRBJ2-2	CASSLVGGGVTGELFF	TGTGCCAGCAGCTTAGTAGGCGGGGGTGTCACCGGGGAGCTGTTTTTT
18	NA	NA	TRBV4-3	TRBJ1-2	CASSQDLGPREKGYGYTF	TGCGCCAGCAGCCAAGATTTAGGGCCCAGGGAAAAAGGCTATGGCTACACCTTC
17	TRBD1	NA	TRBV7-2	TRBJ1-1	CASSLAGQGGSRTEAFF	TGTGCCAGCAGCTTAGCCGGGCAGGGGGGGTCAAGGACTGAAGCTTTCTTT
13	NA	few	TRBV3-1	TRBJ2-5	CASSQGSGETQYF	TGTGCCAGCAGCCAAGGTTCGGGGGAGACCCAGTACTTC